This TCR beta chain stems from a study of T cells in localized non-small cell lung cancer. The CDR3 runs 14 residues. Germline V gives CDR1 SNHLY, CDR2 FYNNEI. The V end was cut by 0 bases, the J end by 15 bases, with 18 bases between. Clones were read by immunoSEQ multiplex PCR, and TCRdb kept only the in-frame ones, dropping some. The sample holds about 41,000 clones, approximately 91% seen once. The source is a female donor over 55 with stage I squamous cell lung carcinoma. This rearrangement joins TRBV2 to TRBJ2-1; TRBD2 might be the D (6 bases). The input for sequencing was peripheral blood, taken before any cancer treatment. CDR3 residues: CASSEALRLARGFF. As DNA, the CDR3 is TGTGCCAGCAGTGAAGCGCTTAGGCTAGCGAGGGGGTTCTTC.